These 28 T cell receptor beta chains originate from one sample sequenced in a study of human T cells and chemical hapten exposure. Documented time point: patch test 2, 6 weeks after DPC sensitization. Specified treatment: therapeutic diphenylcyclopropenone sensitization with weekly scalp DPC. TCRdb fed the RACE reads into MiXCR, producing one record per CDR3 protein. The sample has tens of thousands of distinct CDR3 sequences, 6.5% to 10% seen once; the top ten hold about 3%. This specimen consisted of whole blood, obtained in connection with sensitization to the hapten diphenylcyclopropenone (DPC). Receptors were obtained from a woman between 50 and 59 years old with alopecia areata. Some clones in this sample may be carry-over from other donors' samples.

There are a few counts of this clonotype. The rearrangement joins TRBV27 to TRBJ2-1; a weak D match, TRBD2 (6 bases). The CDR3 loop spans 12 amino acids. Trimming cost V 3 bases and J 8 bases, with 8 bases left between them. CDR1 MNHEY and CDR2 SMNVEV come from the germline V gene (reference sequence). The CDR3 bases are TGTGCCAGCAGTTTTTGGGGGGATGAGCAGTTCTTC. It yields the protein CASSFWGDEQFF.

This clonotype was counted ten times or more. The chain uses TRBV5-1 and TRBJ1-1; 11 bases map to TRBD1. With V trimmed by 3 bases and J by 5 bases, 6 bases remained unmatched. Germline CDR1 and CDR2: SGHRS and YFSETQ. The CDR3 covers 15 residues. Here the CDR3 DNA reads TGCGCCAGCAGCTCTCCGGACAGGGGGCTAACTGAAGCTTTCTTT. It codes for CASSSPDRGLTEAFF.

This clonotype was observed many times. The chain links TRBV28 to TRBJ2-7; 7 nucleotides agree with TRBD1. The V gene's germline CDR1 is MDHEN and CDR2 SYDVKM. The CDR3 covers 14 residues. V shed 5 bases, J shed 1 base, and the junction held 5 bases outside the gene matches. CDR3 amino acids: CASSPSGQSYEQYF. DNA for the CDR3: TGTGCCAGCAGTCCCTCGGGACAGTCCTACGAGCAGTACTTC.

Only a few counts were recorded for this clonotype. The CDR3 DNA sequence: TGCAGTGCTATCTACCAAACGAGTTATCCGTACGAGCAGTACTTC. Its translation: CSAIYQTSYPYEQYF. The J gene is TRBJ2-7, the V gene TRBV20-1; D remains ambiguous. With 4 bases removed from V and 4 bases from J, the gap between germline ends came to 20 bases. Germline V gene sequence: CDR1 DFQATT, CDR2 SNEGSKA (reference sequence). This CDR3 is 15 amino acids long.

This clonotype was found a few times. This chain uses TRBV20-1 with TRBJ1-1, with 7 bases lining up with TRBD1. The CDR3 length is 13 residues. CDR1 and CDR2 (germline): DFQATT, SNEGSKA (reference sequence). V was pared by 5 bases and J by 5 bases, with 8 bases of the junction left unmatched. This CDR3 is CSASAGGRTEAFF. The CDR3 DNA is TGCAGTGCTTCGGCAGGGGGGAGAACTGAAGCTTTCTTT.

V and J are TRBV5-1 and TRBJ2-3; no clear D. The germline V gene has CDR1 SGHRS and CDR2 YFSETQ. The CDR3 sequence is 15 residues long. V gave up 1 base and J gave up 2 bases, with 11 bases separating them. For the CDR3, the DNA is TGCGCCAGCAGCTTGTCGGGCAGTTTCACAGATACGCAGTATTTT. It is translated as CASSLSGSFTDTQYF. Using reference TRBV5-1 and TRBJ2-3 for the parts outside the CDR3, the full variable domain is KAGVTQTPRYLIKTRGQQVTLSCSPISGHRSVSWYQQTPGQGLQFLFEYFSETQRNKGNFPGRFSGRQFSNSRSEMNVSTLELGDSALYLCASSLSGSFTDTQYFGPGTRLTVL.

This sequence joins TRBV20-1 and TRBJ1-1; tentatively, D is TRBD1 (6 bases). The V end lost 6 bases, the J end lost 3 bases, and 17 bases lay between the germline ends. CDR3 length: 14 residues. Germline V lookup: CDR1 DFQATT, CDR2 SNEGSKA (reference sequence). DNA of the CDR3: TGCAGTGCGAAGCCAAAGGGGGTGGACACTGAAGCTTTCTTT. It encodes CSAKPKGVDTEAFF.

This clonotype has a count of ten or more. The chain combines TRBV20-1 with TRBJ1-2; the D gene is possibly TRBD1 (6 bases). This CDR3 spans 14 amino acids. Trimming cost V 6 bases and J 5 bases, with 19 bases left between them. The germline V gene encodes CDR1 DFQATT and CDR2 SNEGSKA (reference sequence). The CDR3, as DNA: TGCAGTGCCAGCGCTCCAACCCAGGGGTATGGCTACACCTTC. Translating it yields CSASAPTQGYGYTF.

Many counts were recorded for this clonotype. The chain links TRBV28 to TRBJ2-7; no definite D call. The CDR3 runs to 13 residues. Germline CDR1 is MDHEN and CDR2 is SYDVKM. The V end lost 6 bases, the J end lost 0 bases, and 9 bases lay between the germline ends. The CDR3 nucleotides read TGTGCCAGCAGCTCACGTAGCTCCTACGAGCAGTACTTC. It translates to CASSSRSSYEQYF. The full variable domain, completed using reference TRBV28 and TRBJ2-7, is DVKVTQSSRYLVKRTGEKVFLECVQDMDHENMFWYRQDPGLGLRLIYFSYDVKMKEKGDIPEGYSVSREKKERFSLILESASTNQTSMYLCASSSRSSYEQYFGPGTRLTVT.

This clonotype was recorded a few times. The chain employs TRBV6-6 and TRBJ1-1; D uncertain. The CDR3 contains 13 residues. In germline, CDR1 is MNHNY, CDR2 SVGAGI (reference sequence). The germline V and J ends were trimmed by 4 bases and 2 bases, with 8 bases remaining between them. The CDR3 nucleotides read TGTGCCAGCAGTTCATACGCAAACACTGAAGCTTTCTTT. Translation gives CASSSYANTEAFF.

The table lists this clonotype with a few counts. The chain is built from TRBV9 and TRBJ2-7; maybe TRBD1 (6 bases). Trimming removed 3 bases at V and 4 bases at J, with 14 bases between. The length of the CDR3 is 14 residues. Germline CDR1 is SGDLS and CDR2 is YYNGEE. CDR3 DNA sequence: TGTGCCAGCAGCGAGGCGGACAGTGGGTACGAGCAGTACTTC. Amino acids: CASSEADSGYEQYF.

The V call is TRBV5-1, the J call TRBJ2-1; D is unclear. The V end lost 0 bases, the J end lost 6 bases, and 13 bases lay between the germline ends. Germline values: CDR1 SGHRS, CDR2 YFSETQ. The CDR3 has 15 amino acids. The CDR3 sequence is CASSLASSMGNEQFF. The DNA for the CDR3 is TGCGCCAGCAGCTTGGCGTCTAGTATGGGCAATGAGCAGTTCTTC.

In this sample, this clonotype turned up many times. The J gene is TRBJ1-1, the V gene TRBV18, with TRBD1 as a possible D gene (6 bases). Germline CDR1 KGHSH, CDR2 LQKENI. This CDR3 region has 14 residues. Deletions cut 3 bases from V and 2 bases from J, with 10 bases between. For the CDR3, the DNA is TGTGCCAGCTCACCGAACAGGGAAAACACTGAAGCTTTCTTT. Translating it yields CASSPNRENTEAFF.

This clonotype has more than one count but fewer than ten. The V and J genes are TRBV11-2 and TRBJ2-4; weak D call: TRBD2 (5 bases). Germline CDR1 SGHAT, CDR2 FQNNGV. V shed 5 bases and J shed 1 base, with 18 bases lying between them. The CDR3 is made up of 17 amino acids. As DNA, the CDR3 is TGTGCCAGCAGCACCCGATCTAGCTCTGTCGCCAAAAACATTCAGTACTTC. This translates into CASSTRSSSVAKNIQYF.

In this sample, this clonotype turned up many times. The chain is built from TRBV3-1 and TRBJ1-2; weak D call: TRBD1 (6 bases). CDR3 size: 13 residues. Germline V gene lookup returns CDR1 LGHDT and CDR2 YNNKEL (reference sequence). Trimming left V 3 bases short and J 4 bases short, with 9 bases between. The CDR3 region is CASSQEGVYGYTF. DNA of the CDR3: TGTGCCAGCAGCCAGGAGGGGGTCTATGGCTACACCTTC. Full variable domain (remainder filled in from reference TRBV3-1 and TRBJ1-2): DTAVSQTPKYLVTQMGNDKSIKCEQNLGHDTMYWYKQDSKKFLKIMFSYNNKELIINETVPNRFSPKSPDKAHLNLHINSLELGDSAVYFCASSQEGVYGYTFGSGTRLTVV.

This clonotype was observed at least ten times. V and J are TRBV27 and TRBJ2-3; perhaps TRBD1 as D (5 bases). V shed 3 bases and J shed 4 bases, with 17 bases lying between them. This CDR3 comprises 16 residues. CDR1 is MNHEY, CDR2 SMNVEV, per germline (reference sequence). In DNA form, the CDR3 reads TGTGCCAGCAGTTTTTCCCAGGGTGTGGCCCCAGATACGCAGTATTTT. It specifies CASSFSQGVAPDTQYF.

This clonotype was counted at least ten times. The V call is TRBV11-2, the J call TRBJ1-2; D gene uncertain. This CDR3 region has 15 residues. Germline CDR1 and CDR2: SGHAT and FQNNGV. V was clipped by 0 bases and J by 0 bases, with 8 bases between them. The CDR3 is CASSLDPSANYGYTF. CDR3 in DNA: TGTGCCAGCAGCTTAGATCCTTCAGCTAACTATGGCTACACCTTC.

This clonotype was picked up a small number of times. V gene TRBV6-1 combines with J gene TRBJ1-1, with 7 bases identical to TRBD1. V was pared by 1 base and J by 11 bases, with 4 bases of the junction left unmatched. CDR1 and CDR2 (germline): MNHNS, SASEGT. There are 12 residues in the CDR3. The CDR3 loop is CASSEVQGRAFF. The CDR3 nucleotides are TGTGCCAGCAGTGAAGTACAGGGGCGGGCTTTCTTT.

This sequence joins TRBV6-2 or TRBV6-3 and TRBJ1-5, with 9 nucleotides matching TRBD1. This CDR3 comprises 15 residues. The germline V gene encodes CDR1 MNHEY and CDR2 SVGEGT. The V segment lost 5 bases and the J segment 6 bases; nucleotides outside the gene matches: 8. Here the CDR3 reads CASSDTGGIGQPQHF. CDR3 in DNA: TGTGCCAGCAGTGACACAGGGGGCATTGGTCAGCCCCAGCATTTT.

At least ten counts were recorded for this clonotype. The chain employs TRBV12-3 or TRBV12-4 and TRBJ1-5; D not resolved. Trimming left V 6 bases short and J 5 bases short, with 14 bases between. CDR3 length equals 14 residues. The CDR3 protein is CASSPTAGYQPQHF. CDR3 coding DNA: TGTGCCAGCAGCCCCACGGCAGGTTATCAGCCCCAGCATTTT.

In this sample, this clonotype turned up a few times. CDR3 region: CAAGLADHRELFF. The CDR3 DNA follows: TGTGCCGCGGGACTAGCGGACCACCGGGAGCTGTTTTTT. This sequence joins TRBV6-6 and TRBJ2-2; 11 bases align to TRBD2. V lost 11 bases to trimming and J lost 9 bases; unmatched junction nucleotides: 8. CDR1 and CDR2 (germline): MNHNY, SVGAGI (reference sequence). The CDR3 extends over 13 amino acids.

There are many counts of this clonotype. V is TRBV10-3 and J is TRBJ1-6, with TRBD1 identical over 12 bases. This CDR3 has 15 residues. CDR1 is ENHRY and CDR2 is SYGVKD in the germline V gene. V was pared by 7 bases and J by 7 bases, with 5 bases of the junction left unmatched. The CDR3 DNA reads TGTGCCATCACCGGGACAGGGGGCGGAAATTCACCCCTCCACTTT. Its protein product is CAITGTGGGNSPLHF.

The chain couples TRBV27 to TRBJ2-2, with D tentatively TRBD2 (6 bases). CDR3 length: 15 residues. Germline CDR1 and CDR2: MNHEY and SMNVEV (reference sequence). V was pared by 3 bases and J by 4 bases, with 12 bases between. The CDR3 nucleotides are TGTGCCAGCAGTTTGCGGGGAATGGGCACCGGGGAGCTGTTTTTT. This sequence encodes CASSLRGMGTGELFF.

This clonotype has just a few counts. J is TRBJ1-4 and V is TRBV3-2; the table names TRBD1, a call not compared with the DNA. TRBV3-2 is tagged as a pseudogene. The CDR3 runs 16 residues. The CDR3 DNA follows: TGTGCCAGCAGACTACCCCGGGAGAGGTCTAATGAAAAACTGTTTTTT. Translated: CASRLPRERSNEKLFF.

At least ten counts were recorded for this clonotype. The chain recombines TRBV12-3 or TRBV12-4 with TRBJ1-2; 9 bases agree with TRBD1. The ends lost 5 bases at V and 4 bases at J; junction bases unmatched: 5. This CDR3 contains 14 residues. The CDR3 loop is CASSPSTGGYGYTF. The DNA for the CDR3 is TGTGCCAGCAGTCCCTCGACAGGGGGCTATGGCTACACCTTC.

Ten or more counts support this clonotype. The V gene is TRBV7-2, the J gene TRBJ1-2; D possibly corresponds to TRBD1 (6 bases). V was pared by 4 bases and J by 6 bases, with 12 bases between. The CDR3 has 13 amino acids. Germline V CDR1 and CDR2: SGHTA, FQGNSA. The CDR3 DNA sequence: TGTGCCAGCAGCTACAACAGGGCCAATGGCTACACCTTC. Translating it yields CASSYNRANGYTF.

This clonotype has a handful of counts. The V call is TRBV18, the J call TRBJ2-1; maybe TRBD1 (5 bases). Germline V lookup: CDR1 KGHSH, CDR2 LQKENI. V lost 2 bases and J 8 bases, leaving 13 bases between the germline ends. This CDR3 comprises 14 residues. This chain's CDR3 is CASSPSPGWDEQFF. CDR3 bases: TGTGCCAGCTCACCATCCCCAGGGTGGGATGAGCAGTTCTTC.

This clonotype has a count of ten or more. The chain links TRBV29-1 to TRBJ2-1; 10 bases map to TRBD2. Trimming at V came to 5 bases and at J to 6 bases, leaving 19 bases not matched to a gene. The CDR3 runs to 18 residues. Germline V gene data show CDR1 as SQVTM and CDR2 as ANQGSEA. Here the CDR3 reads CSVSLRVNSGGDCNEQFF. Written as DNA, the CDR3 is TGCAGCGTTAGTCTACGCGTTAACAGCGGGGGGGACTGCAATGAGCAGTTCTTC.